What follows is one TCR beta chain and its context. The antigen is unknown. V gave up 4 bases and J gave up 1 base, with 7 bases separating them. Germline CDR1 reads SQVTM; CDR2 reads ANQGSEA. CDR3 length: 12 residues. The data belong to a study of PD-1 blockade in mismatch repair-deficient tumors. For the study at large: Patients had around 12 mismatch repair-deficient cancer types, all previously treated and progressing.

Study-level results: Tumor-resident clones, often absent from pretreatment blood, expanded after pembrolizumab and then contracted.

TCRdb's copy holds only in-frame clones and misses some; the assay was immunoSEQ multiplex PCR. The sample yields 30,000 to 45,000 clones, approximately 85% seen once. Every patient had mismatch repair deficiency by PCR or immunohistochemistry. The material was peripheral blood, obtained around 76 weeks after starting pembrolizumab. The sequence was collected from an adult with mismatch repair-deficient cancer. The genes are TRBV29-1 and TRBJ1-1; a possible D gene is TRBD1 (5 bases). CDR3 sequence: CSVARGNTEAFF. In nucleotides, the CDR3 is TGCAGCGTTGCTAGGGGGAACACTGAAGCTTTCTTT.